Listed below are T cell receptor beta chains from one sample, sequenced in a study of beta chain features in type 1 diabetes. Sequencing was performed with immunoSEQ multiplex PCR; in TCRdb, only in-frame clones are kept and a portion is missing. This sample has around 710,000 clones; approximately 13% occur once, and the top ten carry around 0.12%. The sample was naive CD4+ T cells from blood. These receptors originate from a man in his thirties or forties with type 1 diabetes. The CDR3 runs from the conserved cysteine through the conserved F or W. A D gene is named only where the DNA matches it firmly. Clone size is stated in some rows and not others, as once, few, many or a class when expanded.

NA	TRBJ2-3	TRBV28	few	CASALRGGKDTQYF	TGTGCCAGCGCACTTAGGGGGGGAAAAGATACGCAGTATTTT
TRBD2	TRBJ2-1	TRBV7-9	NA	CASSLVGDYRAGNEQFF	TGTGCCAGCAGCTTAGTTGGGGACTATCGAGCCGGTAATGAGCAGTTCTTC
NA	TRBJ2-7	TRBV18	few	CASSPQGSSYEQYF	TGTGCCAGCTCACCACAGGGGAGCTCCTACGAGCAGTACTTC
NA	TRBJ1-6	TRBV30	NA	CAWGGDPHNSPLHF	TGTGCCTGGGGGGGGGACCCACATAATTCACCCCTCCACTTT
NA	TRBJ2-3	TRBV7-2	few	CASSLGLEQITDTQYF	TGTGCCAGCAGCTTAGGGCTAGAACAGATCACAGATACGCAGTATTTT
NA	TRBJ2-1	TRBV9	few	CASSVVPVSNEQFF	TGTGCCAGCAGCGTAGTCCCTGTGAGCAATGAGCAGTTCTTC
NA	TRBJ2-2	TRBV7-2	NA	CASLTKGFYDTGELFF	TGTGCCAGCCTAACTAAGGGTTTTTACGACACCGGGGAGCTGTTTTTT
NA	TRBJ2-7	TRBV28	NA	CASRILGEQYF	TGTGCCAGCAGGATATTGGGTGAGCAGTACTTC
NA	TRBJ1-6	TRBV5-4	few	CASSHDLSSSYNSPLHF	TGTGCCAGCAGCCACGACTTGAGTAGCTCCTATAATTCACCCCTCCACTTT
NA	TRBJ2-1	TRBV20-1	NA	CSAPVWSEQFF	TGCAGTGCCCCCGTGTGGAGTGAGCAGTTCTTC
TRBD1	TRBJ1-3	TRBV7-2	few	CASSTRGSQGAGNTIYF	TGTGCCAGCAGCACCCGAGGGTCACAGGGGGCCGGAAACACCATATATTTT
TRBD2	TRBJ2-5	TRBV19	NA	CASSSRVAGTETQYF	TGTGCCAGTAGTTCCCGTGTAGCGGGGACGGAGACCCAGTACTTC
NA	TRBJ2-1	TRBV5-1	NA	CASSLGGLNLPMRPFF	TGCGCCAGCAGCTTGGGGGGACTGAACCTCCCAATGAGACCGTTCTTC
NA	TRBJ1-6	TRBV7-2	few	CASSSGGERSPLHF	TGTGCCAGCAGCTCTGGGGGGGAGAGATCACCCCTCCACTTT
TRBD1	TRBJ2-7	TRBV30	NA	CACLPRGRYEQYF	TGTGCCTGCCTCCCCAGGGGGCGGTACGAGCAGTACTTC
TRBD2	TRBJ2-3	TRBV2	NA	CASSDGLAGGTDTQYF	TGTGCCAGCAGTGACGGACTAGCGGGCGGCACAGATACGCAGTATTTT
NA	TRBJ2-7	TRBV6-6	few	CASRGGVSSTYEQYF	TGTGCCAGCAGGGGGGGCGTGTCAAGTACCTACGAGCAGTACTTC
NA	TRBJ2-7	TRBV15	NA	CATSRDSGVTRTYEQYF	TGTGCCACCAGCAGAGATTCTGGTGTCACTAGAACCTACGAGCAGTACTTC
NA	TRBJ1-2	TRBV14	few	CASSPTGLGYGYTF	TGTGCCAGCAGCCCCACGGGGTTGGGGTATGGCTACACCTTC
TRBD1	TRBJ2-2	TRBV5-1	NA	CASSPRGQGFTGELFF	TGCGCCAGCAGCCCGAGGGGACAGGGGTTCACCGGGGAGCTGTTTTTT
TRBD1	TRBJ1-3	TRBV6-5	NA	CASSGSTGGRGTIYF	TGTGCCAGCAGTGGGTCGACAGGGGGACGCGGCACCATATATTTT
NA	TRBJ1-1	TRBV7-9	NA	CASSLQGGSTEAFF	TGTGCCAGCAGCCTACAGGGAGGAAGCACTGAAGCTTTCTTT
NA	TRBJ2-5	TRBV29-1	few	CSVVDSRETQYF	TGCAGCGTTGTTGACTCTAGGGAGACCCAGTACTTC
NA	TRBJ1-1	TRBV5-1	few	CASSLQATNTEAFF	TGCGCCAGCAGCTTACAGGCTACGAACACTGAAGCTTTCTTT
TRBD1	TRBJ1-4	TRBV5-6	NA	CASSLGDRGSREKLFF	TGTGCCAGCAGCTTGGGGGACAGGGGATCGAGAGAAAAACTGTTTTTT
NA	TRBJ2-7	TRBV7-2	few	CASSLEQWAYEQYF	TGTGCCAGCAGCTTAGAACAGTGGGCCTACGAGCAGTACTTC
TRBD2	TRBJ2-3	TRBV6-5	few	CASSYGAGGSTDTQYF	TGTGCCAGCAGTTACGGTGCGGGGGGCAGCACAGATACGCAGTATTTT
NA	TRBJ1-2	TRBV2	NA	CASSGAGYGYTF	TGTGCCAGCAGTGGTGCGGGCTATGGCTACACCTTC
NA	TRBJ1-3	TRBV7-9	NA	CASSSPGEGNTIYF	TGTGCCAGCAGCAGTCCGGGAGAGGGAAACACCATATATTTT
NA	TRBJ1-1	TRBV19	few	CASSFRTEAFF	TGTGCCAGTAGTTTCCGGACTGAAGCTTTCTTT
NA	TRBJ2-1	TRBV10-3	few	CAILRTKTSNEQFF	TGTGCCATCTTGAGAACTAAGACGTCCAATGAGCAGTTCTTC
NA	TRBJ1-6	TRBV4-3	few	CASSQDLGVGDSPLHF	TGCGCCAGCAGCCAAGATCTCGGGGTGGGAGATTCACCCCTCCACTTT
TRBD1	TRBJ2-1	TRBV19	NA	CASSRTGGGGEQFF	TGTGCCAGTTCTAGGACAGGGGGAGGTGGTGAGCAGTTCTTC
NA	TRBJ1-4	TRBV30	NA	CACRWGEEKLFF	TGTGCCTGTAGGTGGGGGGAGGAAAAACTGTTTTTT
NA	TRBJ1-1	TRBV6-4	few	CASSDSRLLNTEAFF	TGTGCCAGCAGTGACTCGAGACTGCTCAACACTGAAGCTTTCTTT
NA	TRBJ1-3	TRBV9	few	CASSVGTAGNTIYF	TGTGCCAGCAGCGTAGGTACAGCTGGAAACACCATATATTTT
NA	TRBJ2-7	TRBV11-2	NA	CASSLVLGYEQYF	TGTGCCAGCAGCTTAGTTTTAGGATACGAGCAGTACTTC
NA	TRBJ1-1	TRBV25-1	few	CASSEYRADEAFF	TGTGCCAGCAGTGAATATCGGGCAGATGAAGCTTTCTTT
NA	TRBJ1-1	TRBV7-3	few	CASSLGSENTEAFF	TGTGCCAGCAGCTTAGGGTCAGAGAACACTGAAGCTTTCTTT
NA	TRBJ1-3	TRBV29-1	few	CSVRQRAGNTIYF	TGCAGCGTCCGACAGAGAGCTGGAAACACCATATATTTT
NA	TRBJ2-7	TRBV5-8	NA	CASSLLGEQYF	TGTGCCAGCAGCCTACTCGGGGAGCAGTACTTC
NA	TRBJ1-2	TRBV9	NA	CASSVDGAGGGYTF	TGTGCCAGCAGCGTAGATGGGGCCGGTGGGGGCTACACCTTC
NA	TRBJ1-5	TRBV29-1	NA	CSVLPEGGNQPQHF	TGCAGCGTTCTCCCGGAGGGTGGCAATCAGCCCCAGCATTTT
TRBD2	TRBJ2-4	TRBV10-3	NA	CAISGTSGGPVAKNIQYF	TGTGCCATCAGCGGGACTAGCGGGGGGCCGGTAGCCAAAAACATTCAGTACTTC
NA	TRBJ1-5	TRBV7-9	NA	CASSPGVGNQPQHF	TGTGCCAGCAGCCCCGGGGTTGGCAATCAGCCCCAGCATTTT
TRBD1	TRBJ1-5	TRBV20-1	NA	CSAGRGEPQHF	TGCAGTGCTGGCAGGGGGGAGCCCCAGCATTTT
NA	TRBJ2-3	TRBV5-6	NA	CASSPAPLADTQYF	TGTGCCAGCAGCCCGGCGCCGCTAGCAGATACGCAGTATTTT
NA	TRBJ1-3	TRBV7-2	NA	CASSPQGGAAAGNTIYF	TGTGCCAGCAGCCCCCAGGGAGGGGCAGCTGCTGGAAACACCATATATTTT
NA	TRBJ1-4	TRBV30	few	CAWSVRGEKLFF	TGTGCCTGGAGTGTACGAGGCGAAAAACTGTTTTTT
NA	TRBJ2-2	TRBV14	NA	CASSRDFNTGELFF	TGTGCCAGCAGTCGGGACTTCAACACCGGGGAGCTGTTTTTT
NA	TRBJ1-1	TRBV11-3	NA	CASSGQPNTEAFF	TGTGCCAGCAGCGGCCAGCCGAACACTGAAGCTTTCTTT